The 17 T cell receptor beta chains below all came from one sample that was sequenced in a study of CD8+ T cells in alopecia areata. The treatment denotes: oral pan-JAK inhibitor, 5-10 mg twice daily. RNA was isolated and reverse transcribed to cDNA, the sequencing template. Some clones are missing from TCRdb's copy, which holds only in-frame ones; the method was immunoSEQ multiplex PCR. The sample includes more than 200,000 clones, 43% of them seen just once. The sequenced sample was CD4+ T cells sorted from blood, obtained at approximately week 37, from a patient treated with tofacitinib. These receptor sequences come from a human donor with alopecia areata.

The V call is TRBV29-1, the J call TRBJ2-1; TRBD1 matches 10 bases. The V gene end was trimmed by 7 bases and the J gene end by 10 bases; junction bases not matched to a gene: 13. The CDR3 extends over 14 amino acids. CDR1 and CDR2 (germline): SQVTM, ANQGSEA. CDR3 sequence reads: CSGMRGTGVYEQFF. The CDR3 coding sequence is TGCAGCGGCATGAGGGGGACAGGGGTCTACGAGCAGTTCTTC.

This chain links TRBV9 with TRBJ2-3; D not resolved. Trimming shortened V by 3 bases and J by 2 bases, and 16 bases separated the two germline ends. CDR1 and CDR2 (germline): SGDLS, YYNGEE. CDR3 length equals 16 residues. The CDR3 DNA sequence: TGTGCCAGCAGCGCCCGTGGGGTACCCAACACAGATACGCAGTATTTT. Translating it yields CASSARGVPNTDTQYF.

This clone is a singleton in its sample. The chain employs TRBV30 and TRBJ1-2; the D is unclear. This CDR3 contains 13 residues. Trimming cost V 0 bases and J 6 bases, with 11 bases left between them. The germline gives CDR1 GTSNPN, CDR2 SVGIG (reference sequence). As DNA, the CDR3 is TGTGCCTGGAGTGTAGAAGGGAAACATGGCTACACCTTC. It is translated as CAWSVEGKHGYTF.

The rearrangement links TRBV7-9 to TRBJ2-7, with D perhaps matching TRBD1 (6 bases). The germline V gene has CDR1 SEHNR and CDR2 FQNEAQ (reference sequence). V dropped 11 bases and J dropped 3 bases, with 17 bases sitting between them. The CDR3 spans 13 residues. CDR3 sequence (DNA): TGTGCCGCCGGGGCTGGGGGCGGCTACGAGCAGTACTTC. Its protein is CAAGAGGGYEQYF.

The chain recombines TRBV7-2 with TRBJ2-5, with D unresolved. The CDR3 is made up of 12 amino acids. V was pared by 2 bases and J by 5 bases, with 6 bases between. The germline CDR1 and CDR2 sequences are SGHTA and FQGNSA. CDR3 sequence (DNA): TGTGCCAGCAGCTTACGTGGTGAGACCCAGTACTTC. Its protein is CASSLRGETQYF.

This chain joins TRBV7-8 and TRBJ2-7; 8 bases are a match to TRBD2. The length of the CDR3 is 15 residues. In germline, CDR1 is SGHVS, CDR2 FQNEAQ. V was pared by 5 bases and J by 6 bases, with 12 bases of the junction left unmatched. The CDR3 DNA follows: TGTGCCAGCAGCCCCGGGACTAGTCGAGGTCGCGAGCAGTACTTC. Protein sequence: CASSPGTSRGREQYF.

The chain employs TRBV10-3 and TRBJ2-7, with D possibly TRBD2 on 6 matching bases. V lost 8 bases and J 5 bases, leaving 13 bases between the germline ends. The germline V gene has CDR1 ENHRY and CDR2 SYGVKD. The CDR3 is made up of 12 amino acids. Here the CDR3 reads CAISGGIHEQYF. CDR3 DNA: TGTGCCATCTCCGGCGGGATCCACGAGCAGTACTTC.

A few counts support this clone. This chain uses TRBV23-1 with TRBJ2-7; a weak D match, TRBD2 (6 bases). TRBV23-1 is filed as an ORF, its function uncertain. The CDR3 consists of 15 residues. The ends were cut back, 9 bases at V and 2 bases at J, with 20 bases in the middle. The CDR3 DNA reads TGCGCCAGGTGGCGGTTGATGGGGGGACCCTACGAGCAGTACTTC. Residues: CARWRLMGGPYEQYF.

The chain carries TRBV5-1 and TRBJ2-7, with 7 positions matching TRBD2. V lost 4 bases, J lost 1 base, and 11 bases stayed unmatched. The CDR3 sequence is 16 residues long. Germline V gene data show CDR1 as SGHRS and CDR2 as YFSETQ. In nucleotides, the CDR3 is TGCGCCAGCAGCAGAAGCGGGACGCGTTTTTCCTACGAGCAGTACTTC. Protein product: CASSRSGTRFSYEQYF. The whole variable domain, remainder taken from reference TRBV5-1 and TRBJ2-7, is KAGVTQTPRYLIKTRGQQVTLSCSPISGHRSVSWYQQTPGQGLQFLFEYFSETQRNKGNFPGRFSGRQFSNSRSEMNVSTLELGDSALYLCASSRSGTRFSYEQYFGPGTRLTVT.

This rearrangement joins TRBV29-1 to TRBJ2-7; no reliable D call. The germline V and J ends were trimmed by 6 bases and 0 bases, with 9 bases remaining between them. This CDR3 has 12 residues. Looked up from germline, CDR1 is SQVTM and CDR2 is ANQGSEA. The CDR3 DNA sequence: TGCAGCGTATCCGGGCCCTCCTACGAGCAGTACTTC. This codes for CSVSGPSYEQYF.

This clone has only a few counts. The chain combines TRBV5-1 with TRBJ1-1; no firm D call. CDR3 length: 14 residues. Trimming removed 7 bases at V and 1 base at J, with 14 bases between. Germline V lookup: CDR1 SGHRS, CDR2 YFSETQ. The CDR3 bases are TGCGCCAGCTCGGTGGAGGGCGGGAACACTGAAGCTTTCTTT. Its translation is CASSVEGGNTEAFF.

This clone was detected a few times. This chain uses TRBV28 with TRBJ2-1; unclear D gene. V was shortened by 4 bases and J by 3 bases, with 1 base between the two germline ends. The germline V gene has CDR1 MDHEN and CDR2 SYDVKM. CDR3 size: 11 residues. CDR3 sequence reads: CASSYYNEQFF. DNA of the CDR3: TGTGCCAGCAGTTACTACAATGAGCAGTTCTTC.

The chain joins TRBV29-1 to TRBJ2-1; the match to TRBD2 covers 9 bases. The CDR3 contains 13 residues. Germline V gene data show CDR1 as SQVTM and CDR2 as ANQGSEA. After removal of 4 bases from V and 6 bases from J, the junction contained 4 bases not matched to a gene. In nucleotides, the CDR3 is TGCAGCGTTGCTGCGGGAGGGGGCAATGAGCAGTTCTTC. Its translation is CSVAAGGGNEQFF.

The chain uses TRBV30 and TRBJ2-7, with TRBD2 identical over 11 bases. The trim removed 3 bases at V and 9 bases at J, leaving 10 bases unmatched. This CDR3 is 14 amino acids long. From germline, CDR1 is GTSNPN and CDR2 SVGIG (reference sequence). The CDR3 DNA is TGTGCCTGGAGGGCACTAGCGGGAGTTGATCGGCAGTACTTC. Translation: CAWRALAGVDRQYF.

The genes are TRBV30 and TRBJ2-1; no definite D call. V lost 7 bases and J lost 9, with 19 bases in between. The CDR3 has 13 residues. Germline loops: CDR1 GTSNPN, CDR2 SVGIG (reference sequence). CDR3 bases: TGTGCCTCGACCTGGAGCTTGGTTGGTGAGCAGTTCTTC. This gives the protein CASTWSLVGEQFF. The full variable domain, rest sourced from reference TRBV30 and TRBJ2-1, is SQTIHQWPATLVQPVGSPLSLECTVEGTSNPNLYWYRQAAGRGLQLLFYSVGIGQISSEVPQNLSASRPQDRQFILSSKKLLLSDSGFYLCASTWSLVGEQFFGPGTRLTVL.

This rearrangement joins TRBV29-1 to TRBJ2-2; D possibly matches TRBD1 or TRBD2 (6 bases each). Per the germline V gene, CDR1 is SQVTM and CDR2 is ANQGSEA. Trimming took 1 base from V and 7 from J, leaving 16 bases between them. The CDR3 is 15 amino acids. The CDR3: CSVEVSGVRDGELFF. The CDR3 coding sequence is TGCAGCGTTGAAGTATCAGGGGTGCGGGACGGGGAGCTGTTTTTT.

This clone was recorded a few times. V usage is TRBV9 and J usage is TRBJ2-2, with 7 nucleotides matching TRBD2. Germline V gives CDR1 SGDLS, CDR2 YYNGEE. The CDR3 is 16 amino acids. Trimming at V came to 1 base and at J to 5 bases, leaving 8 bases not matched to a gene. DNA of the CDR3: TGTGCCAGCAGCGTACGGGGGAGGGCCAGGACCGGGGAGCTGTTTTTT. Protein product: CASSVRGRARTGELFF.